This T cell receptor beta chain was recorded in a study of blood T cell repertoires in COVID-19. Across the whole study: T cells, B-cell-depleted T cells, or PBMCs supplied cDNA or gDNA.

Germline-derived CDR1 and CDR2 are SNHLY and FYNNEI. V dropped 5 bases and J dropped 5; count of bases not matched to a gene: 9. The CDR3 consists of 15 residues. Living in 25 or so US areas, the participants were between roughly 18 and 95 years of age. Repertoires were generated with immunoSEQ multiplex PCR, while TCRdb's copy carries only in-frame clones and drops some. The data contain more than 250,000 clones, around 86% of them seen just once; the ten biggest clones take up approximately 2.5%. Specimen: PBMCs or T cells enriched from blood (not recorded which). The sequence was obtained from a woman younger than 30 who had recovered from COVID-19. The V call is TRBV2, the J call TRBJ1-1; 9 bases line up with TRBD1. In DNA form, the CDR3 reads TGTGCCAGCAGTATCCGACAGGGGGTAAATACTGAAGCTTTCTTT. It is translated as CASSIRQGVNTEAFF.